Detailed here is one T cell receptor beta chain. Seattle's cohort entered during active infection and was followed longitudinally. Authors' processing steps: Counts of nucleated cells, estimated from reference gene primer amplification, were obtained. The repertoire was sequenced with immunoSEQ multiplex PCR; TCRdb's copy has only in-frame clones and lacks some. V and J calls plus clone size are reproduced from that table; the DNA served to infer D and trimming. This sample carries approximately 300,000 clones, 80% to 95% of them seen once, and the ten largest clones take 6.8%. This specimen comes from a study of blood T cell repertoires in COVID-19. In the study overall: The United States, Italy and Spain were the sources of the acute and convalescent COVID-19 samples. The analysed material was cDNA or gDNA that came from T cells, B-cell-depleted T cells, or PBMCs.

V shed 0 bases and J shed 1 base, with 7 bases lying between them. Germline CDR1 is SGDLS and CDR2 is YYNGEE. The CDR3 contains 14 residues. Specimen: peripheral blood. The sequence was obtained from a woman in her 30s with COVID-19, enrolled during active disease. The V and J genes are TRBV9 and TRBJ1-1, with D uncertain. In DNA form, the CDR3 reads TGTGCCAGCAGCGTAGGAGGGAGGAACACTGAAGCTTTCTTT. It specifies CASSVGGRNTEAFF.